Each of the 11 T cell receptor beta chains below was sequenced from the same sample in a study of cytomegalovirus exposure and HLA in healthy donors. The PCR was carried out with 60 Vbeta primers and 13 Jbeta primers. The data were produced by immunoSEQ multiplex PCR, yet TCRdb's version contains in-frame clones alone and is incomplete. Here the sample table reports approximately 150,000 clones. The sample was PBMCs. Receptors were obtained from a male donor in good health and CMV-seronegative.

The chain links TRBV18 to TRBJ2-1, with 9 nucleotides matching TRBD1. V lost 5 bases, J lost 7 bases, and 9 bases stayed unmatched. Germline assignment: CDR1 KGHSH and CDR2 LQKENI. This CDR3 has 15 amino acids. The CDR3 protein is CASSVPGQGQNEQFF. The CDR3 DNA reads as TGTGCCAGCTCAGTACCGGGACAGGGCCAAAATGAGCAGTTCTTC.

The chain employs TRBV4-1 and TRBJ1-1, with D possibly being TRBD1 (6 bases). Deletions cut 0 bases from V and 8 bases from J, with 16 bases between. The germline gives CDR1 MGHRA, CDR2 YSYEKL. CDR3 length: 15 amino acids. CDR3 sequence: CASSQDLAQGPEAFF. In nucleotides, the CDR3 is TGCGCCAGCAGCCAAGATCTGGCCCAGGGGCCCGAAGCTTTCTTT.

The chain couples TRBV18 to TRBJ2-7, with a weak D call TRBD1 (6 bases). The CDR3 spans 15 residues. Germline lookup yields CDR1 KGHSH and CDR2 LQKENI. V gave up 2 bases and J gave up 0 bases, with 11 bases separating them. For the CDR3, the DNA is TGTGCCAGCTCACCAAACAGGGTTAGCTCCTACGAGCAGTACTTC. This translates into CASSPNRVSSYEQYF.

The chain joins TRBV28 to TRBJ2-7, with 10 bases that match TRBD1. CDR1 and CDR2 (germline): MDHEN, SYDVKM. V trimming: 5 bases; J trimming: 5 bases; junction bases outside the gene matches: 6. The CDR3 covers 14 residues. The CDR3: CASSPPTGGNEQYF. CDR3 DNA sequence: TGTGCCAGCAGTCCACCGACAGGGGGCAACGAGCAGTACTTC. Variable domain in full (rest from reference TRBV28 and TRBJ2-7): DVKVTQSSRYLVKRTGEKVFLECVQDMDHENMFWYRQDPGLGLRLIYFSYDVKMKEKGDIPEGYSVSREKKERFSLILESASTNQTSMYLCASSPPTGGNEQYFGPGTRLTVT.

The chain carries TRBV11-2 and TRBJ2-7; weak D call: TRBD2 (6 bases). The CDR3 extends over 15 amino acids. Germline CDR1 SGHAT, CDR2 FQNNGV. With 2 bases removed from V and 3 bases from J, the gap between germline ends came to 14 bases. The CDR3 DNA reads as TGTGCCAGCAGCTTATTCCGGGGGACTTACTACGAGCAGTACTTC. It specifies CASSLFRGTYYEQYF. Combining the CDR3 with reference TRBV11-2 and TRBJ2-7 gives the whole variable domain EAGVAQSPRYKIIEKRQSVAFWCNPISGHATLYWYQQILGQGPKLLIQFQNNGVVDDSQLPKDRFSAERLKGVDSTLKIQPAKLEDSAVYLCASSLFRGTYYEQYFGPGTRLTVT.

This chain joins TRBV29-1 and TRBJ2-4, with 8 bases matching TRBD1. The CDR3 length is 14 residues. Per the germline V gene, CDR1 is SQVTM and CDR2 is ANQGSEA. The V gene end was trimmed by 4 bases and the J gene end by 1 base; junction bases not matched to a gene: 3. The CDR3, as DNA: TGCAGCGTTGCCAGGACAGGGGCCAAAAACATTCAGTACTTC. This encodes CSVARTGAKNIQYF.

The rearrangement links TRBV4-1 to TRBJ2-5; 8 nucleotides line up with TRBD2. Unmatched junction bases numbered 9, after V lost 4 bases and J lost 5 bases. Looked up from germline, CDR1 is MGHRA and CDR2 is YSYEKL. This CDR3 has 15 amino acids. The CDR3 region has the DNA TGCGCCAGCAGCCTACCGGGACTAGGGCCGGAGACCCAGTACTTC. It encodes CASSLPGLGPETQYF.

The V and J genes are TRBV5-1 and TRBJ1-1; possibly TRBD1 for D (5 bases). Trimming shortened V by 3 bases and J by 0 bases, and 6 bases separated the two germline ends. This CDR3 is built from 13 residues. From germline, CDR1 is SGHRS and CDR2 YFSETQ. The CDR3 nucleotides read TGCGCCAGCAGCTCGACAGTGAACACTGAAGCTTTCTTT. Its translation is CASSSTVNTEAFF.

V usage is TRBV19 and J usage is TRBJ1-5; no definite D call. Germline CDR1 and CDR2: LNHDA and SQIVND (reference sequence). The V and J ends lost 6 bases and 4 bases respectively, with 10 bases between them. The CDR3 covers 13 residues. CDR3 residues: CASSPSRNQPQHF. CDR3 bases: TGTGCCAGTAGCCCCTCCCGTAATCAGCCCCAGCATTTT.

The V gene is TRBV19, the J gene TRBJ2-7, with TRBD1 identical over 7 bases. The V gene end was trimmed by 3 bases and the J gene end by 1 base; junction bases not matched to a gene: 6. In germline, CDR1 is LNHDA, CDR2 SQIVND (reference sequence). This CDR3 has 15 residues. CDR3 loop: CASSIKGAGSYEQYF. CDR3 nucleotide sequence: TGTGCCAGTAGTATTAAGGGGGCCGGGTCCTACGAGCAGTACTTC. Drawing the rest from reference TRBV19 and TRBJ2-7, the complete variable domain is DGGITQSPKYLFRKEGQNVTLSCEQNLNHDAMYWYRQDPGQGLRLIYYSQIVNDFQKGDIAEGYSVSREKKESFPLTVTSAQKNPTAFYLCASSIKGAGSYEQYFGPGTRLTVT.

The CDR3 sequence: CASSLATRDSSYEQYF. The CDR3 DNA follows: TGTGCCAGCAGCTTAGCTACCCGGGACAGCTCCTACGAGCAGTACTTC. The gene calls are TRBV7-6 and TRBJ2-7, with 7 bases that match TRBD1. The length of the CDR3 is 16 residues. V lost 0 bases, J lost 0 bases, and 5 bases stayed unmatched. Germline lookup yields CDR1 SGHVS and CDR2 FNYEAQ. Looking up the rest from reference TRBV7-6 and TRBJ2-7 gives the full variable domain: GAGVSQSPRYKVTKRGQDVALRCDPISGHVSLYWYRQALGQGPEFLTYFNYEAQQDKSGLPNDRFSAERPEGSISTLTIQRTEQRDSAMYRCASSLATRDSSYEQYFGPGTRLTVT.